Described below is a single TCR beta chain sequence and its context. The clone's antigen remains unknown. No qualities accompany the bases; no much larger clone lies one base away. The germline V gene provides CDR1 LGHNA and CDR2 YSLEER. Clipping removes 4 bases from V and 6 bases from J, with 18 as the unmatched junction base count. The CDR3 contains 18 residues, cysteine and phenylalanine counted. The entry retains the CDR3 DNA only, 54 bases that are in frame from base 1. The donors were some 39 Caucasian individuals from Russia, aged roughly 6 to 90 years, who were systemically healthy. Approximately 9.3 milliliters of peripheral blood were collected from each donor into EDTA-treated Vacutainer tubes. PBMCs were isolated by Ficoll-Paque density-gradient centrifugation, with at least 6 million obtained per sample. Trizol reagent was used to extract total RNA from PBMCs, with at least 6 micrograms per sample. For every donor, an aliquot of PBMCs went through flow cytometry to measure the percentages of naive CD45RAhigh/CD27high T cells.

The library came from 5' RACE. A second PCR of roughly 6 to 11 cycles was run with a J-beta primer mix and a sample-barcoded 5' primer. Each TCR beta cDNA molecule received a unique molecular identifier from a template-switch 5' adaptor carrying 12 random nucleotides. Each sample yielded at least 3 million CDR3-containing paired-end reads. The Mint cDNA synthesis kit, primed by a TRBC-specific oligonucleotide, was used to synthesize first-strand cDNA from all RNA. After uracil-DNA glycosylase treatment, a first 18-cycle PCR used universal primers M1SS and BC2_uni_R on all cDNA. The original pipeline was this. Normalization of each sample was performed by random selection of 1 million high-quality reads, each carrying a distinct molecular identifier. Reads with shared molecular identifiers were discarded instead of being binned into consensus sequences. MiTCR, set to a Q25 quality threshold and the strictest error-elimination algorithm, was used for CDR3 identification, clonotype clustering and error correction. A nonparametric unseen species model with Euler transformation was used to estimate lower-bound total TCR beta diversity. In-frame beta chains were kept once TCRdb had trimmed the public reads at Q25 with fastp and called clones with MiXCR. Every entry covers one CDR3 protein and lists the most common genes and DNA from its rows. TCRdb's processing, not the authors' own work, is the source of the V and J calls. The sample table holds roughly 1.9 million distinct CDR3 sequences, of which approximately 39% were seen once. The ten top clones hold around 23% of the sample.

The record originates from a study of blood T cells in healthy people across ages (dated by TCRdb to the mid-2010s). Broadly, across the study: In model experiments, template switching captured about one uniquely barcoded TCR beta cDNA molecule for every two T cells. The donors were divided into four age groups: young (average approximately 17 years), middle-aged (roughly 40), aged (about 60) and long-lived (around 80). To avoid experimental bias, donors of different ages were distributed randomly across sequencing lanes. The study measured age-related changes in TCR beta repertoire diversity using deep sequencing normalized with unique cDNA molecular identifiers. The study analyzed two additional independent replicas of 1 million unique cDNA reads from the same blood draw for two donors, one aged 18 to 30 and one aged 80 or older.

What the work shows at the level of the full study, not this receptor alone: Compared with the aged group, the long-lived group had more naive CD4+ T cells, fewer expanded clones and increased TCR diversity, suggesting age selection. Observed TCR beta diversity per million T cells fell roughly linearly with age, and a significant reduction was already apparent by age around 36. Estimates of total diversity based on one million sequenced T cells were regarded as lower bounds and as underestimates. There was a strong correlation between observed TCR beta diversity and the percentage of naive T cells measured by flow cytometry. Because donor CMV infection status was unknown, age-related changes in expanded clonotypes were potentially confounded. Since profiling was done on bulk unsorted PBMCs, naive and antigen-experienced compartments could not be conclusively compared.

This clonotype was sampled from a human donor in good health. Sample: blood. Here the chain combines TRBV4-3 and TRBJ2-1; TRBD1 agrees with 7 junctional bases. The CDR3 is CASSPLGQRTDRRNEQFF. The nucleotides read TGCGCCAGCAGCCCATTGGGACAGCGGACCGACAGGCGCAATGAGCAGTTCTTC.